Following are 3 T cell receptor beta chains from one sample sequenced in a study of CD8 T cells in ankylosing spondylitis. MiXCR was run by TCRdb on the 5' RACE reads, yielding one entry per CDR3 protein. Found here are hundreds of thousands of distinct CDR3 sequences, 20% to 30% of them singletons; the top ten hold around 6.3%. Sample: blood, either unsorted or a sorted T cell fraction (not recorded which). The receptors were gathered from a male donor with ankylosing spondylitis or in good health (not recorded which).

The chain carries TRBV6-1 and TRBJ1-2, with 7 positions matching TRBD1. The V segment lost 7 bases and the J segment 1 base; nucleotides outside the gene matches: 9. From germline, CDR1 is MNHNS and CDR2 SASEGT. The CDR3 length is 15 residues. The CDR3 coding sequence is TGTGCCAGCAACCTAAGAGGGGGCGTTAACTATGGCTACACCTTC. Translated: CASNLRGGVNYGYTF.

The chain carries TRBV29-1 and TRBJ1-4; 9 nucleotides match TRBD1. V shed 3 bases and J 7 bases; nucleotides not matched to a gene: 6. Germline-derived CDR1 and CDR2 are SQVTM and ANQGSEA. The CDR3 loop spans 14 amino acids. CDR3 sequence: CSVEDRGLSEKLFF. The DNA for the CDR3 is TGCAGCGTTGAGGACAGGGGTCTTAGTGAAAAACTGTTTTTT.

V is TRBV10-3 and J is TRBJ2-1; 15 positions match TRBD2. Germline V gene data show CDR1 as ENHRY and CDR2 as SYGVKD. This CDR3 is 17 amino acids long. J lost 7 bases, V lost 1 base, and 5 bases had no gene match. The CDR3 coding sequence is TGTGCCATCAGTGAGTTAAGGACTAGCGGGAGGGCTAATGAGCAGTTCTTC. It specifies CAISELRTSGRANEQFF.